These 23 T cell receptor beta chains came from one sample sequenced in a study of immune cell composition in non-small cell lung cancer. Libraries were prepared by immunoSEQ multiplex PCR; TCRdb keeps only in-frame clonotypes and omits some of them. The data contain around 2,800 clones, around 78% of them singletons. The sequenced material came from lung tumor tissue. These TCRs come from a human donor with non-small cell lung cancer.

The chain couples TRBV4-2 to TRBJ2-3, with TRBD2 matching over 11 bases. Per germline, CDR1 LGHNA and CDR2 YNFKEQ. Trimming took 3 bases from V and 0 from J; bases not matched to a gene: 5. The CDR3 loop spans 17 amino acids. The CDR3 spells CASSQGWTSGSTDTQYF. The CDR3 bases are TGTGCCAGCAGCCAGGGCTGGACTAGCGGGAGCACAGATACGCAGTATTTT.

The gene calls are TRBV18 and TRBJ2-3; 7 bases fit TRBD2. The CDR3 totals 18 residues. From germline, CDR1 is KGHSH and CDR2 LQKENI. With 2 bases clipped from V and 6 bases from J, the junction kept 17 bases outside the gene matches. In DNA, the CDR3 is TGTGCCAGCTCACCAACGTTTTCTAGCGGTACCGGCGGGGATACGCAGTATTTT. Protein sequence: CASSPTFSSGTGGDTQYF.

This clone was seen once. The genes are TRBV6-6 and TRBJ1-1; TRBD1 matches 7 bases. The CDR3 totals 14 residues. Trimming removed 8 bases from V and 1 base from J; junction bases left unmatched: 7. CDR1 is MNHNY and CDR2 is SVGAGI in the germline V gene (reference sequence). The CDR3 sequence is CASRLTGSNTEAFF. The CDR3 bases are TGTGCCAGCCGGTTGACAGGGTCGAACACTGAAGCTTTCTTT.

Only one count was recorded for this clone. V and J are TRBV7-9 and TRBJ1-1; D gene uncertain. This CDR3 region has 13 residues. Per germline, CDR1 SEHNR and CDR2 FQNEAQ (reference sequence). V dropped 5 bases and J dropped 1 base, with 8 bases sitting between them. The CDR3 loop is CASSRYTNTEAFF. As DNA, the CDR3 is TGTGCCAGCAGCCGATACACGAACACTGAAGCTTTCTTT.

This chain connects TRBV4-1 to TRBJ2-1; perhaps TRBD1 as D (5 bases). Germline V lookup: CDR1 MGHRA, CDR2 YSYEKL. This CDR3 has 16 amino acids. Deletions cut 0 bases from V and 3 bases from J, with 12 bases between. The CDR3 reads CASSQDPGQYYNEQFF. The DNA of the CDR3 is TGCGCCAGCAGCCAAGATCCAGGGCAATACTACAATGAGCAGTTCTTC.

The genes are TRBV5-1 and TRBJ2-1; tentatively, D is TRBD1 (6 bases). V was trimmed by 4 bases and J by 5 bases, leaving 19 bases between them. The CDR3 consists of 16 residues. The V gene's germline CDR1 is SGHRS and CDR2 YFSETQ. The CDR3 is CASSLLEGGNDNEQFF. CDR3 nucleotides: TGCGCCAGCAGCCTCCTGGAAGGGGGAAATGACAATGAGCAGTTCTTC. Using reference TRBV5-1 and TRBJ2-1 for the parts outside the CDR3, the full variable domain is KAGVTQTPRYLIKTRGQQVTLSCSPISGHRSVSWYQQTPGQGLQFLFEYFSETQRNKGNFPGRFSGRQFSNSRSEMNVSTLELGDSALYLCASSLLEGGNDNEQFFGPGTRLTVL.

The V and J genes are TRBV7-3 and TRBJ2-1; 9 positions agree with TRBD2. With 5 bases clipped from V and 2 bases from J, the junction kept 4 bases outside the gene matches. This CDR3 comprises 15 residues. CDR1 and CDR2 from the germline V gene are SGHTA and FQGTGA. This chain's CDR3 is CASSGSGSPYNEQFF. The CDR3 region has the DNA TGTGCCAGCAGCGGTAGCGGGAGCCCCTACAATGAGCAGTTCTTC.

V usage is TRBV5-4 and J usage is TRBJ1-2; 9 positions match TRBD1. The CDR3 totals 14 residues. After removal of 7 bases from V and 3 bases from J, the junction contained 7 bases not matched to a gene. Germline V gene data show CDR1 as SGHNT and CDR2 as YYREEE (reference sequence). The CDR3 spells CASQGQGSDYGYTF. CDR3 sequence (DNA): TGTGCCAGCCAGGGACAGGGCTCGGACTATGGCTACACCTTC. Combining the CDR3 with reference TRBV5-4 and TRBJ1-2 gives the whole variable domain ETGVTQSPTHLIKTRGQQVTLRCSSQSGHNTVSWYQQALGQGPQFIFQYYREEENGRGNFPPRFSGLQFPNYSSELNVNALELDDSALYLCASQGQGSDYGYTFGSGTRLTVV.

This clone turned up a few times. The genes are TRBV2 and TRBJ2-3, with 9 bases aligning to TRBD1. The CDR3 has 14 residues. The germline CDR1 and CDR2 sequences are SNHLY and FYNNEI. V lost 6 bases and J lost 4; bases outside the gene matches: 5. In nucleotides, the CDR3 is TGTGCCAGCAGGCCGGGACAGGGCTCAGATACGCAGTATTTT. This gives the protein CASRPGQGSDTQYF.

This clone was counted a single time. The chain links TRBV2 to TRBJ2-7; TRBD1 matches 8 bases. The V gene's germline CDR1 is SNHLY and CDR2 FYNNEI. The CDR3 length is 15 residues. With V trimmed by 7 bases and J by 6 bases, 14 bases remained unmatched. CDR3: CASKNYINRGAEQYF. The CDR3 DNA follows: TGTGCCAGCAAAAATTACATCAACAGGGGGGCCGAGCAGTACTTC.

This chain joins TRBV6-4 and TRBJ2-6; perhaps TRBD2 as D (6 bases). The V and J ends lost 2 bases and 1 base respectively, with 12 bases between them. Germline CDR1 MRHNA, CDR2 SNTAGT. CDR3 length equals 17 residues. The CDR3 region has the DNA TGTGCCAGCAGTGACAGGGGAGGAAGGTCTGGGGCCAACGTCCTGACTTTC. It translates to CASSDRGGRSGANVLTF.

The V gene is TRBV19, the J gene TRBJ1-3; 7 bases are a match to TRBD1. The trim removed 10 bases at V and 0 bases at J, leaving 3 bases unmatched. There are 13 residues in the CDR3. Germline CDR1 reads LNHDA; CDR2 reads SQIVND (reference sequence). CDR3 sequence (DNA): TGTGCCACGGACAGGTTCTCTGGAAACACCATATATTTT. It codes for CATDRFSGNTIYF.

This clone was observed a single time. The V gene is TRBV4-2, the J gene TRBJ2-3, with 10 bases identical to TRBD2. The V gene's germline CDR1 is LGHNA and CDR2 YNFKEQ. Trimming at V came to 0 bases and at J to 2 bases, leaving 11 bases not matched to a gene. This CDR3 has 19 amino acids. The CDR3: CASSQEGVAGGRDTDTQYF. In nucleotides, the CDR3 is TGTGCCAGCAGCCAAGAAGGGGTAGCGGGGGGCCGGGACACAGATACGCAGTATTTT.

The V call is TRBV9, the J call TRBJ1-2; 10 nucleotides match TRBD1. J lost 6 bases, V lost 3 bases, and 5 bases had no gene match. The germline V gene encodes CDR1 SGDLS and CDR2 YYNGEE. The CDR3 spans 14 residues. The CDR3 DNA reads as TGTGCCAGCAGCGGGACCGGGACAGGGGATGGCTACACCTTC. This encodes CASSGTGTGDGYTF.

CDR3 in amino acids: CASSPKQGAGEQYF. The DNA for the CDR3 is TGTGCCAGCTCACCGAAACAGGGGGCGGGGGAGCAGTACTTC. The chain joins TRBV18 to TRBJ2-7; TRBD1 aligns across 9 bases. The germline gives CDR1 KGHSH, CDR2 LQKENI. This CDR3 is built from 14 residues. J was trimmed by 7 bases and V by 3 bases; bases with no gene match: 7.

The V and J genes are TRBV5-8 and TRBJ2-5; D is perhaps TRBD1 (5 bases). Trimming cost V 7 bases and J 4 bases, with 14 bases left between them. Germline V gene data show CDR1 as SGHTS and CDR2 as YDEGEE. There are 13 residues in the CDR3. The CDR3 here is CASPGRVRETQYF. CDR3 sequence (DNA): TGTGCCAGCCCAGGCAGGGTCCGAGAGACCCAGTACTTC.

The genes are TRBV2 and TRBJ1-1, with a weak D call TRBD1 (5 bases). Trimming removed 6 bases from V and 4 bases from J, with 12 bases in between. Germline CDR1 SNHLY, CDR2 FYNNEI. CDR3 length equals 13 residues. The CDR3 nucleotides read TGTGCCAGCAGGACCGGGACTTTCACTGAAGCTTTCTTT. Its protein product is CASRTGTFTEAFF.

The V call is TRBV6-1, the J call TRBJ2-2, with 9 nucleotides matching TRBD1. Germline trimming cut 4 bases from V and 4 bases from J; bases unmatched to any gene: 10. The CDR3 covers 17 residues. Per the germline V gene, CDR1 is MNHNS and CDR2 is SASEGT. CDR3 in DNA: TGTGCCAGCAGTGCACAGACGGGACAGGGAATCACCGGGGAGCTGTTTTTT. This translates into CASSAQTGQGITGELFF.

The chain employs TRBV5-5 and TRBJ2-6; the D is unclear. The CDR3 covers 16 residues. Looked up from germline, CDR1 is SGHKS and CDR2 is YYEKEE (reference sequence). The V and J ends lost 0 bases and 0 bases respectively, with 7 bases between them. This chain's CDR3 is CASSLGHVSGANVLTF. For the CDR3, the DNA is TGTGCCAGCAGCTTGGGTCATGTCTCTGGGGCCAACGTCCTGACTTTC.

This clone was detected a few times. The gene calls are TRBV30 and TRBJ2-3; possible D gene TRBD1, 6 bases. In germline, CDR1 is GTSNPN, CDR2 SVGIG (reference sequence). V gave up 7 bases and J gave up 2 bases, with 13 bases separating them. The CDR3 covers 13 residues. The CDR3 sequence is CAYRAGITDTQYF. The DNA for the CDR3 is TGTGCCTACAGGGCCGGTATCACAGATACGCAGTATTTT.

This chain joins TRBV4-3 and TRBJ1-2; D is ambiguous. The germline V gene has CDR1 LGHNA and CDR2 YSLEER. The CDR3 has 15 residues. V gave up 0 bases and J gave up 4 bases, with 12 bases separating them. The CDR3 nucleotides read TGCGCCAGCAGCCAAGAATTTTCGGGTGTCTATGGCTACACCTTC. Its protein is CASSQEFSGVYGYTF.

The chain joins TRBV4-3 to TRBJ1-2; D remains ambiguous. This CDR3 has 14 amino acids. V was cut by 0 bases and J by 7 bases, with 12 bases left in between. The germline V gene has CDR1 LGHNA and CDR2 YSLEER. This chain's CDR3 is CASSQDTGRIGYTF. The CDR3 DNA reads TGCGCCAGCAGCCAAGATACCGGGAGGATTGGCTACACCTTC.

This clone was picked up a small number of times. The J gene is TRBJ2-7, the V gene TRBV10-3; 10 positions match TRBD2. CDR1 and CDR2 from the germline V gene are ENHRY and SYGVKD. Trimming took 0 bases from V and 10 from J; bases not matched to a gene: 3. The length of the CDR3 is 13 residues. The CDR3 region is CAISESLAGAQYF. Written as DNA, the CDR3 is TGTGCCATCAGTGAGTCTCTAGCGGGAGCACAGTACTTC.